The 13 T cell receptor beta chains given below trace back to one sample, sequenced in a study of post-analysis software for immune sequencing data. For these TCRs, the target antigens are not known. Built from TCR beta cDNA, the libraries had unique molecular identifiers in them. TCRdb processed the PCR reads anew with MiXCR; each CDR3 protein has one entry. The table records a few hundred thousand distinct CDR3 sequences, around 40% of them present only once. Study observations and caveats: Comparison of patients with controls showed about 5 TRBV segments more frequent in patients, TRBV5-6, TRBV5-1 and TRBV20-1 among them.

What was sequenced was blood. Receptor source: a girl under 18 with multiple sclerosis.

This clonotype was detected a few times. The chain is built from TRBV27 and TRBJ2-3; no clear D. The V end lost 5 bases, the J end lost 4 bases, and 16 bases lay between the germline ends. This CDR3 has 15 amino acids. The germline gives CDR1 MNHEY, CDR2 SMNVEV (reference sequence). The CDR3 bases are TGTGCCAGCAGTCCGTACTCTGGGCCCCCAGATACGCAGTATTTT. Amino acid sequence: CASSPYSGPPDTQYF.

This clonotype was counted only a few times. The rearrangement joins TRBV28 to TRBJ2-7; D perhaps matches TRBD2 (6 bases). V shed 1 base and J shed 2 bases, with 12 bases lying between them. CDR3 length equals 15 residues. CDR1 and CDR2 (germline): MDHEN, SYDVKM. Written as DNA, the CDR3 is TGTGCCAGCAGTTTATACCGGGACTTCGCCTACGAGCAGTACTTC. Its protein is CASSLYRDFAYEQYF.

This clonotype was seen only a few times. The chain combines TRBV12-3 or TRBV12-4 with TRBJ2-7; TRBD1 matches at 9 bases. V lost 5 bases to trimming and J lost 6 bases; unmatched junction nucleotides: 2. The CDR3 totals 12 residues. CDR3 nucleotide sequence: TGTGCCAGCAGTCGGGACAGGGTCGAGCAGTACTTC. Translated, it gives CASSRDRVEQYF.

The chain has TRBV7-9 and TRBJ2-1, with D tentatively TRBD1 or TRBD2 (5 bases each). CDR3 size: 17 residues. Germline loops: CDR1 SEHNR, CDR2 FQNEAQ (reference sequence). Between the trimmed V and J ends, which lost 5 bases and 4 bases, there was a span of 21 bases. The CDR3 loop reads CASSAPGTGRGYNEQFF. The CDR3 DNA is TGTGCCAGCAGCGCCCCGGGGACGGGCCGAGGGTACAATGAGCAGTTCTTC.

This clonotype was detected only a few times. V is TRBV12-3 or TRBV12-4 and J is TRBJ2-1, with 7 bases fitting TRBD2. V gave up 6 bases and J gave up 10 bases; unmatched junction bases: 3. The CDR3 extends over 11 amino acids. The CDR3 here is CASRGDYEQFF. In nucleotides, the CDR3 is TGTGCCAGCAGAGGGGACTACGAGCAGTTCTTC.

This chain joins TRBV28 and TRBJ2-5; the D gene is possibly TRBD1 (6 bases). V lost 5 bases to trimming and J lost 11 bases, with 12 bases between them. Germline CDR1 is MDHEN and CDR2 is SYDVKM. The CDR3 is 11 amino acids. The DNA for the CDR3 is TGTGCCAGCAGTGAGACAGGATCGCAGTACTTC. This translates into CASSETGSQYF. Full variable domain (outside the CDR3, taken from reference TRBV28 and TRBJ2-5): DVKVTQSSRYLVKRTGEKVFLECVQDMDHENMFWYRQDPGLGLRLIYFSYDVKMKEKGDIPEGYSVSREKKERFSLILESASTNQTSMYLCASSETGSQYFGPGTRLLVL.

This clonotype was detected only a few times. J is TRBJ1-1 and V is TRBV20-1; 7 nucleotides match TRBD1. V gave up 4 bases and J gave up 0 bases; unmatched junction bases: 5. Germline V gene sequence: CDR1 DFQATT, CDR2 SNEGSKA (reference sequence). There are 14 residues in the CDR3. Here the CDR3 reads CSAKMGTVNTEAFF. The CDR3 bases are TGCAGTGCTAAAATGGGGACAGTGAACACTGAAGCTTTCTTT.

This clonotype came up a few times. This CDR3 is CSALTGIETQYF. Here the CDR3 DNA reads TGCAGTGCTCTCACCGGGATCGAGACCCAGTACTTC. This chain uses TRBV20-1 with TRBJ2-4; TRBD2 is a possible D gene (5 bases). The closer fit of TRBJ2-5 to the DNA end suggests the J call may be wrong. The CDR3 runs to 12 residues. Germline V lookup: CDR1 DFQATT, CDR2 SNEGSKA (reference sequence).

Notes on this clonotype: This clone may be a read error of a much larger clone one base away. The chain combines TRBV6-5 with TRBJ2-7; 10 bases align to TRBD1. The CDR3 runs 15 residues. Looked up from germline, CDR1 is MNHEY and CDR2 is SVGAGI. The DNA of the CDR3 is TGTGCCAGCAGTTATAGGGGACAGGGGTGGTACGAGCGGTACTTC. Its protein is CASSYRGQGWYERYF.

As DNA, the CDR3 is TGTGCCAGCAGCTTAGTTGCAGGGAACCAAGAGACCCAGTACTTC. This gives the protein CASSLVAGNQETQYF. V is TRBV7-2 and J is TRBJ2-5; tentative D call: TRBD1 (5 bases). CDR1 and CDR2 (germline): SGHTA, FQGNSA. The V end was cut by 1 base, the J end by 0 bases, with 9 bases between. This CDR3 has 15 residues.

V gene TRBV5-1 combines with J gene TRBJ2-7; TRBD2 matches at 7 bases. Germline CDR1 and CDR2: SGHRS and YFSETQ. Unmatched junction bases numbered 9, after V lost 0 bases and J lost 0 bases. The CDR3 loop spans 17 amino acids. The CDR3 sequence: CASSLASGLGSSYEQYF. The CDR3 nucleotides read TGCGCCAGCAGCTTGGCCTCTGGACTAGGTTCCTCCTACGAGCAGTACTTC. Based on the CDR3 plus reference TRBV5-1 and TRBJ2-7, the full variable domain is KAGVTQTPRYLIKTRGQQVTLSCSPISGHRSVSWYQQTPGQGLQFLFEYFSETQRNKGNFPGRFSGRQFSNSRSEMNVSTLELGDSALYLCASSLASGLGSSYEQYFGPGTRLTVT.

V and J are TRBV5-1 and TRBJ2-1; D call uncertain. V was trimmed by 3 bases and J by 10 bases, leaving 8 bases between them. The CDR3 consists of 11 residues. CDR1 SGHRS and CDR2 YFSETQ come from the germline V gene. Written as DNA, the CDR3 is TGCGCCAGCAGCTCGGAATCCGAGCAGTTCTTC. This translates into CASSSESEQFF. Looking up the rest from reference TRBV5-1 and TRBJ2-1 gives the full variable domain: KAGVTQTPRYLIKTRGQQVTLSCSPISGHRSVSWYQQTPGQGLQFLFEYFSETQRNKGNFPGRFSGRQFSNSRSEMNVSTLELGDSALYLCASSSESEQFFGPGTRLTVL.

The V call is TRBV6-6, the J call TRBJ2-1, with 12 positions matching TRBD1. In germline, CDR1 is MNHNY, CDR2 SVGAGI (reference sequence). With V trimmed by 5 bases and J by 6 bases, 8 bases remained unmatched. The length of the CDR3 is 16 residues. The CDR3 DNA is TGTGCCAGCAGTCGGGATCCGGGACAGGGGGCCAATGAGCAGTTCTTC. Its translation is CASSRDPGQGANEQFF.